The sequence of this T cell receptor beta chain was determined in a study of T-cell reconstitution after alpha-beta-depleted transplantation in children. Germline V CDR1 and CDR2: SGHNT, YENEEA. This CDR3 is 20 amino acids long. Trimming removed 5 bases from V and 0 bases from J; junction bases left unmatched: 17. This clonotype was detected many times. Its cognate antigen is unknown. General observations from the study: Some patients' high day-60 TCRbeta diversity was attributed to recipient cells surviving conditioning. At around two months after transplant, the alpha-beta T cells were reportedly derived from several hundred expanded clones that came from non-depleted graft cells.

Preparation of the TCRbeta library involved a method that used unique molecular identifiers. TCRdb re-called the PCR reads through MiXCR, storing one row per CDR3 protein. The data contain 780,000 or so distinct CDR3 sequences, 16% of them singletons. This specimen was PBMCs, mostly from graft donor cells, taken 360 days after TCRalphabeta/CD19-depleted stem cell transplant. The receptor's source is a male patient younger than 18 who had a stem cell transplant for acute lymphoblastic leukemia, so the T cells may come from the graft donor. The chain recombines TRBV11-3 with TRBJ2-3; the match to TRBD2 covers 10 bases. The CDR3 region is CASSIWMASGRDLSTDTQYF. The CDR3 DNA sequence: TGTGCCAGCAGCATATGGATGGCTAGCGGGAGAGACCTTAGCACAGATACGCAGTATTTT.